This TCR beta chain was obtained from a study of T cells after yellow fever vaccination. Broader study findings: Within FACS-sorted repertoires, abundant clonotypes contaminating from the bulk population could be present.

There are many counts of this clonotype. The antigen is undetermined. A single record per CDR3 protein comes from TCRdb applying MiXCR to the 5' RACE reads. The table records about 69,000 distinct CDR3 sequences, 5.9% of them present only once. The receptor was derived from a man aged 18 to 29 who received the YFV17D yellow fever vaccine. The sample was CD4+ T cells sorted from PBMCs, taken approximately 15 days after the first yellow fever vaccination.

The CDR3 DNA follows: TGTGCCAGCTCACTGGGGACAGGGGATCAGCCCCAGCATTTT. Its translation: CASSLGTGDQPQHF. This chain uses TRBV18 with TRBJ1-5, with 10 bases fitting TRBD1. The CDR3 runs to 14 residues. Losses at the gene ends were 4 bases for V and 5 bases for J; bases not matched to a gene: 2. Germline CDR1 and CDR2: KGHSH and LQKENI. Full variable domain (rest looked up from reference TRBV18 and TRBJ1-5): NAGVMQNPRHLVRRRGQEARLRCSPMKGHSHVYWYRQLPEEGLKFMVYLQKENIIDESGMPKERFSAEFPKEGPSILRIQQVVRGDSAAYFCASSLGTGDQPQHFGDGTRLSIL.